A selection of T cell receptor beta chains follows, all from one sample in a study of blood T cell repertoires in COVID-19. This table comes from immunoSEQ multiplex PCR, and its TCRdb copy is limited to in-frame clones, with some not included. The sample lists 250,000 to 300,000 clones, 80% to 90% seen once, with under 4.5% in the top ten. Input material: PBMCs or T cells enriched from blood (not recorded which). These receptors were obtained from a man aged 25-45 years with acute COVID-19. Both conserved end residues are part of each CDR3. Each record gives: clone size, V gene, CDR3 length, D gene, J gene, CDR3 DNA, CDR3 protein. A D gene is named only where the DNA matches it firmly. Expanded clones are given a class, and other clones once, few, many or no size at all.

abundance: -; v_gene: TRBV5-6; len: 13; d_gene: TRBD1; j_gene: TRBJ1-6; CDR3nt: TGTGCCAGCAGAGGGACAGGCGGCTCACCCCTCCACTTT; CDR3aa: CASRGTGGSPLHF
abundance: -; v_gene: TRBV3-1/TRBV3-2; len: 13; d_gene: TRBD1; j_gene: TRBJ1-2; CDR3nt: TGTGCCAGCAGCCCAGAGGGGGCACGAGGCTACACCTTC; CDR3aa: CASSPEGARGYTF
abundance: -; v_gene: TRBV9; len: 15; d_gene: TRBD2; j_gene: TRBJ2-3; CDR3nt: TGTGCCAGCAGCGTAGACGGGGGGTCGGCAGATACGCAGTATTTT; CDR3aa: CASSVDGGSADTQYF
abundance: -; v_gene: TRBV2; len: 11; d_gene: -; j_gene: TRBJ1-1; CDR3nt: TGTGCCAGCAGTGGGGCCACTGAAGCTTTCTTT; CDR3aa: CASSGATEAFF
abundance: -; v_gene: TRBV6-5; len: 16; d_gene: -; j_gene: TRBJ1-3; CDR3nt: TGTGCCAGCAGTTCCGGGACTCGGGGCCCTGGAAACACCATATATTTT; CDR3aa: CASSSGTRGPGNTIYF
abundance: few; v_gene: TRBV5-4; len: 15; d_gene: TRBD1; j_gene: TRBJ1-1; CDR3nt: TGTGCCAGCATTCCAACAGGGGGGGTGGTCACTGAAGCTTTCTTT; CDR3aa: CASIPTGGVVTEAFF
abundance: -; v_gene: TRBV11-2; len: 14; d_gene: -; j_gene: TRBJ1-2; CDR3nt: TGTGCCAGCAGCTCGGGCGGGGATGGGTATGGCTACACCTTC; CDR3aa: CASSSGGDGYGYTF
abundance: few; v_gene: TRBV5-4; len: 14; d_gene: -; j_gene: TRBJ1-2; CDR3nt: TGTGCCAGCAGCTTGGCCAACAGGGACTATGGCTACACCTTC; CDR3aa: CASSLANRDYGYTF
abundance: -; v_gene: TRBV2; len: 13; d_gene: TRBD2; j_gene: TRBJ2-3; CDR3nt: TGTGCCAGCCAGGCTAGCGGGGGCTGGGCGCAGTATTTT; CDR3aa: CASQASGGWAQYF
abundance: -; v_gene: TRBV30; len: 15; d_gene: TRBD1; j_gene: TRBJ1-5; CDR3nt: TGTGCCTGGAGAGATACAGGGGGCCTCAATCAGCCCCAGCATTTT; CDR3aa: CAWRDTGGLNQPQHF
abundance: -; v_gene: TRBV5-4; len: 19; d_gene: TRBD2; j_gene: TRBJ2-2; CDR3nt: TGTGCCAGCAGCTTGCGCTTACTAGCGTATACCGCGAACACCGGGGAGCTGTTTTTT; CDR3aa: CASSLRLLAYTANTGELFF
abundance: few; v_gene: TRBV7-6; len: 15; d_gene: -; j_gene: TRBJ1-1; CDR3nt: TGTGCCAGCAGCTTAGACAGGGACATGAACACTGAAGCTTTCTTT; CDR3aa: CASSLDRDMNTEAFF
abundance: -; v_gene: TRBV7-8; len: 12; d_gene: -; j_gene: TRBJ2-2; CDR3nt: TGTGCCAGCAGCTCATCCACCGGGGAGCTGTTTTTT; CDR3aa: CASSSSTGELFF
abundance: -; v_gene: TRBV6-5; len: 13; d_gene: -; j_gene: TRBJ2-1; CDR3nt: TGTGCCAGCAGCCCCGCCGGAGGGTATCATTGGTTCTTC; CDR3aa: CASSPAGGYHWFF